One sample yielded the 16 T cell receptor beta chains listed below, sequenced in a study of human T cells and chemical hapten exposure. Time point defined: patch test 1, 2 weeks after DPC sensitization. As for treatment: therapeutic diphenylcyclopropenone sensitization with weekly scalp DPC. Via MiXCR, TCRdb re-called the RACE reads, giving one row per CDR3 protein. The sample has tens of thousands of distinct CDR3 sequences; over 9.5% are singletons. The sequences come from whole blood, collected in connection with sensitization to the hapten diphenylcyclopropenone (DPC). Source of these receptors: a woman in her fifties or sixties with alopecia areata. Some clones in this sample may be carry-over from other donors' samples.

The V and J genes are TRBV29-1 and TRBJ2-1, with TRBD1 matching 9 bases. Germline V gene lookup returns CDR1 SQVTM and CDR2 ANQGSEA. The junction had 11 bases not matched to a gene; V was cut back by 2 bases and J by 6 bases. The CDR3 length is 16 residues. CDR3 protein: CSVEWDDRGTVNEQFF. The DNA for the CDR3 is TGCAGCGTTGAATGGGATGACAGGGGGACGGTCAATGAGCAGTTCTTC.

This clonotype was seen a handful of times. The chain uses TRBV7-2 and TRBJ1-3; the D gene is possibly TRBD1 (5 bases). CDR3 length equals 16 residues. Germline CDR1 is SGHTA and CDR2 is FQGNSA. V lost 0 bases, J lost 0 bases, and 9 bases lay in between. CDR3 protein: CASSLARQSSGNTIYF. CDR3 in DNA: TGTGCCAGCAGCTTAGCGCGACAGAGCTCTGGAAACACCATATATTTT.

This clonotype has ten or more counts. The chain carries TRBV15 and TRBJ1-1; D is unresolved. The CDR3 spans 13 residues. V was shortened by 4 bases and J by 0 bases, with 6 bases between the two germline ends. The V gene's germline CDR1 is LNHNV and CDR2 YYDKDF (reference sequence). The CDR3 spells CATSTVLNTEAFF. CDR3 DNA sequence: TGTGCCACCAGCACGGTCCTGAACACTGAAGCTTTCTTT.

J is TRBJ2-7 and V is TRBV6-1; D is unresolved. The CDR3 length is 14 residues. V lost 2 bases and J 2 bases, leaving 10 bases between the germline ends. Per germline, CDR1 MNHNS and CDR2 SASEGT. In DNA form, the CDR3 reads TGTGCCAGCAGTGAATCCGGGCTCACCTACGAGCAGTACTTC. The encoded protein is CASSESGLTYEQYF.

This clonotype was counted many times. The genes are TRBV7-3 and TRBJ2-2; D gene uncertain. This CDR3 contains 14 residues. Germline loops: CDR1 SGHTA, CDR2 FQGTGA. The V and J ends lost 2 bases and 7 bases respectively, with 11 bases between them. The CDR3 bases are TGTGCCAGCAGCTTAGAAATGTTCAGCGGGGAGCTGTTTTTT. Translating it yields CASSLEMFSGELFF.

The rearrangement joins TRBV12-3 or TRBV12-4 to TRBJ2-2; 7 bases match TRBD1. The CDR3 spans 14 residues. V lost 4 bases, J lost 5 bases, and 4 bases stayed unmatched. This chain's CDR3 is CASSSSTGTGELFF. DNA for the CDR3: TGTGCCAGCAGTTCATCGACAGGGACCGGGGAGCTGTTTTTT.

J is TRBJ1-1 and V is TRBV18, with D unresolved. This CDR3 region has 13 residues. From germline, CDR1 is KGHSH and CDR2 LQKENI. V lost 3 bases to trimming and J lost 4 bases, with 9 bases between them. In DNA, the CDR3 is TGTGCCAGCTCACCTGCGGAGGGCACTGAAGCTTTCTTT. It codes for CASSPAEGTEAFF.

This clonotype was seen ten or more times. The chain couples TRBV6-6 to TRBJ1-2; D is undetermined. CDR1 is MNHNY and CDR2 is SVGAGI in the germline V gene (reference sequence). The CDR3 totals 14 residues. Trimming took off 0 bases at V and 4 bases at J, with 9 bases between the two ends. The CDR3, as DNA: TGTGCCAGCAGTTACTCGACCAGTCCCTATGGCTACACCTTC. Translation gives CASSYSTSPYGYTF.

This clonotype was detected many times. The J gene is TRBJ2-7, the V gene TRBV7-9; 7 nucleotides agree with TRBD2. Germline V lookup: CDR1 SEHNR, CDR2 FQNEAQ (reference sequence). The CDR3 has 15 residues. The V gene end was trimmed by 3 bases and the J gene end by 5 bases; junction bases not matched to a gene: 10. CDR3 nucleotide sequence: TGTGCCAGCAGCTTTGAGCGGGGCGGTAACAACGAGCAGTACTTC. The encoded protein is CASSFERGGNNEQYF.

This clonotype has a handful of counts. This chain links TRBV19 with TRBJ1-2, with D tentatively TRBD1 (5 bases). The V gene's germline CDR1 is LNHDA and CDR2 SQIVND (reference sequence). The CDR3 length is 16 residues. The V and J ends lost 1 base and 5 bases respectively, with 17 bases between them. The CDR3 region has the DNA TGTGCCAGTAGTATAGGGGGGGAGGCAGGGACTTATGGCTACACCTTC. Translated, it gives CASSIGGEAGTYGYTF. The entire variable domain, with the rest obtained from reference TRBV19 and TRBJ1-2, is as follows: DGGITQSPKYLFRKEGQNVTLSCEQNLNHDAMYWYRQDPGQGLRLIYYSQIVNDFQKGDIAEGYSVSREKKESFPLTVTSAQKNPTAFYLCASSIGGEAGTYGYTFGSGTRLTVV.

This clonotype was recorded many times. This chain connects TRBV20-1 to TRBJ1-2; D gene ambiguous. With 2 bases removed from V and 4 bases from J, the gap between germline ends came to 11 bases. The germline gives CDR1 DFQATT, CDR2 SNEGSKA (reference sequence). The CDR3 spans 13 residues. The CDR3 sequence: CSARTAQPYGYTF. In nucleotides, the CDR3 is TGCAGTGCTAGAACTGCGCAGCCCTATGGCTACACCTTC.

There are a few counts of this clonotype. The CDR3 reads CASSPMIHSTGELFF. CDR3 in DNA: TGTGCCAGTAGTCCGATGATACACTCAACCGGGGAGCTGTTTTTT. The chain combines TRBV19 with TRBJ2-2; D is undetermined. V was shortened by 5 bases and J by 5 bases, with 15 bases between the two germline ends. CDR1 and CDR2 from the germline V gene are LNHDA and SQIVND (reference sequence). The CDR3 extends over 15 amino acids.

The rearrangement links TRBV7-2 to TRBJ2-1; D is uncertain. The CDR3 totals 11 residues. Trimming shortened V by 5 bases and J by 13 bases, and 12 bases separated the two germline ends. The germline V gene has CDR1 SGHTA and CDR2 FQGNSA. The CDR3 DNA sequence: TGTGCCAGCAGCCTACGGTCCGGACAGTTCTTC. This encodes CASSLRSGQFF.

This clonotype was observed many times. V gene TRBV12-3 or TRBV12-4 combines with J gene TRBJ1-2; TRBD1 matches at 7 bases. J gave up 8 bases and V 5 bases, and 8 bases lay outside the gene matches. This CDR3 region has 13 residues. The CDR3 here is CASSPPRQGGYTF. CDR3 DNA: TGTGCCAGCAGTCCCCCTAGACAGGGAGGCTACACCTTC.

This clonotype occurred a few times. This rearrangement joins TRBV27 to TRBJ1-2; maybe TRBD1 (5 bases). This CDR3 is built from 15 residues. Germline-derived CDR1 and CDR2 are MNHEY and SMNVEV (reference sequence). V was clipped by 5 bases and J by 4 bases, with 17 bases between them. The CDR3 coding sequence is TGTGCCAGCAGTCTACAGGTCGGGGGGAGCTATGGCTACACCTTC. This encodes CASSLQVGGSYGYTF.

The V call is TRBV5-4, the J call TRBJ1-1; D may be TRBD1 (6 bases). The CDR3 contains 15 residues. The germline CDR1 and CDR2 sequences are SGHNT and YYREEE (reference sequence). With 4 bases removed from V and 4 bases from J, the gap between germline ends came to 17 bases. CDR3 sequence (DNA): TGTGCCAGCAGCGCCAGGGGCCCAGTGAGCACTGAAGCTTTCTTT. It specifies CASSARGPVSTEAFF.